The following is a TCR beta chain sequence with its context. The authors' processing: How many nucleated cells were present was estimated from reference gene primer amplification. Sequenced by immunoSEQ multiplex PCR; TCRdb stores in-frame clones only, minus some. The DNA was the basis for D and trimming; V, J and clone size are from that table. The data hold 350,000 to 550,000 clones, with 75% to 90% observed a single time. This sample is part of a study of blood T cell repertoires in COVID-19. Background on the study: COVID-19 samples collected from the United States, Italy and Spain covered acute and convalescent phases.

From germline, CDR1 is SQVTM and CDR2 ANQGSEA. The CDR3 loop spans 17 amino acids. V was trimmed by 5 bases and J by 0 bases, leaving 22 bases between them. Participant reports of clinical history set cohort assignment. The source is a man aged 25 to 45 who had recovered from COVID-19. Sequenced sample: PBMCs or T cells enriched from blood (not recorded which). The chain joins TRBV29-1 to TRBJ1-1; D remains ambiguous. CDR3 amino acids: CSVLLWVAVPMNTEAFF. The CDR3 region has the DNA TGCAGCGTTCTGCTGTGGGTTGCGGTCCCCATGAACACTGAAGCTTTCTTT.